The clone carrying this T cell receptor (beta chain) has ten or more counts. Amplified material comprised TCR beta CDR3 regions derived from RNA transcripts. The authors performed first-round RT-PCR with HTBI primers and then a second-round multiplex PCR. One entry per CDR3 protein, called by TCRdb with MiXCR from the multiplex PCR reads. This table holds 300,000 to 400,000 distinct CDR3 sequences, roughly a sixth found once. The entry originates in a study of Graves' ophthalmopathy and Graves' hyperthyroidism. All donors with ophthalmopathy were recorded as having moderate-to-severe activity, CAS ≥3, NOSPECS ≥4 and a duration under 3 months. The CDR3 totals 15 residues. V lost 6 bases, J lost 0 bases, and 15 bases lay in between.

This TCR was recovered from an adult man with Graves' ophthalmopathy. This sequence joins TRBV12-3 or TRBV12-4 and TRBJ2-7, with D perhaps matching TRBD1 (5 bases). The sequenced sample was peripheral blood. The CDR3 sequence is CASRASGQASYEQYF. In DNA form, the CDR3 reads TGTGCCAGCAGAGCCTCAGGGCAGGCCTCCTACGAGCAGTACTTC.